This T cell receptor beta chain was identified during a study of regulatory T cells in long-lasting Graves disease. The sample holds many counts of this clonotype. In germline, CDR1 is MDHEN, CDR2 SYDVKM. This CDR3 has 14 residues. With 3 bases removed from V and 7 bases from J, the gap between germline ends came to 16 bases. The time point was: persistent/refractory GD, antithyroid drugs over 5 years with positive TRAb. PBMCs were the source of the RNA used for TCR sequencing. Construction of TCR beta libraries relied on iRepertoire HTBI primers and on Arm-PCR targeting CDR3 regions. TCRdb re-called the multiplex PCR reads with MiXCR, one entry per CDR3 protein. Here the sample spans 450,000 or so distinct CDR3 sequences, roughly 20% being singletons.

Sequencing was performed on peripheral blood mononuclear cells (PBMCs), taken when the disease was refractory, from a patient treated with antithyroid drugs. This TCR was recovered from a female donor with Graves disease. The V and J genes are TRBV28 and TRBJ2-7; possible D gene TRBD1, 6 bases. The CDR3 nucleotides are TGTGCCAGCAGTTTGGGCCAGGGGTCGGGAGAGCAGTACTTC. Amino acids: CASSLGQGSGEQYF.